Reported below is one TCR beta chain. As yet, its antigen is unknown. This sample is drawn from a study of glioma-infiltrating T cells after dendritic cell vaccination. Time point meaning: after dendritic cell vaccination, including at tumor progression/relapse. Fresh-frozen tumor tissue and more than two years of survival data were available for all. Germline values: CDR1 GTSNPN, CDR2 SVGIG (reference sequence). The CDR3 runs to 16 residues. The ends were cut back, 0 bases at V and 1 base at J, with 12 bases in the middle. Study results and limitations: Longer survival after dendritic cell vaccination followed higher pretreatment TIL content.

TCRB CDR3 was amplified from 2 ug genomic DNA or less. The primer mix had 60 V beta and 13 J beta primers. The protocol was immunoSEQ multiplex PCR, while the TCRdb copy is restricted to in-frame clones and leaves out a portion. Of about 50,000 clones listed, around 89% are singletons. The material was blood, obtained after dendritic cell vaccination. This receptor was identified in a human donor with glioblastoma. The chain carries TRBV30 and TRBJ2-2; D unclear. The CDR3 bases are TGTGCCTGGAGTGTATATAAGACGGGGAACACCGGGGAGCTGTTTTTT. Its protein is CAWSVYKTGNTGELFF.